This T cell receptor beta chain was recovered during a study of CD8 T cells in ankylosing spondylitis. General study results and limits: Significant enrichment of disease-linked clones was reportedly seen in matched ankylosing spondylitis synovial fluid. CD8+ disease-linked clones were present at relatively low frequencies in blood. A TCR beta motif made of about 8 highly homologous variants seemed typical of ankylosing spondylitis blood.

TCRdb passed the 5' RACE reads through MiXCR, listing each CDR3 protein once. The data hold approximately 300,000 distinct CDR3 sequences, with around 21% observed a single time. Details on this clonotype: Its matching antigen is unknown.

Trimming removed 4 bases from V and 1 base from J, with 13 bases in between. CDR1 and CDR2 from the germline V gene are MGHRA and YSYEKL. The CDR3 contains 15 residues. This TCR was recovered from a female donor with ankylosing spondylitis or in good health (not recorded which). The chain combines TRBV4-1 with TRBJ1-1, with D unclear. Sequenced sample: blood, either unsorted or a sorted T cell fraction (not recorded which). The CDR3 DNA sequence: TGCGCCAGCAGCCCGTTAGGGCGTACGAACACTGAAGCTTTCTTT. The encoded protein is CASSPLGRTNTEAFF.